Only a few counts were recorded for the clone carrying this T cell receptor (beta chain). The antigen is undetermined. With iRepertoire HTBI primers and Arm-PCR of CDR3 regions, TCR beta libraries were built. Via MiXCR, TCRdb re-called the multiplex PCR reads, giving one row per CDR3 protein. The data contain roughly 450,000 distinct CDR3 sequences, around 24% of them singletons. The sample belongs to a study of regulatory T cells in long-lasting Graves disease. Findings and limits, study-wide: Under persistent disease, TRBV28, TRBJ1-2 and TRBJ2-5 were used preferentially. Persistent Graves' patients possessed reduced TCR diversity relative to recently diagnosed ones.

The CDR3 is made up of 16 amino acids. V was clipped by 4 bases and J by 0 bases; unmatched bases: 10. Germline CDR1 and CDR2: SQVTM and ANQGSEA. Regarding time point: persistent/refractory GD, antithyroid drugs over 5 years with positive TRAb. With RNA extracted from PBMCs as input, the TCR library was made. This rearrangement joins TRBV29-1 to TRBJ2-7; 9 bases are a match to TRBD1. This TCR was sampled from a female donor with Graves disease. Sequenced here: peripheral blood mononuclear cells (PBMCs), sampled when the disease was refractory, from a patient treated with antithyroid drugs. CDR3 DNA sequence: TGCAGCGTTGTTCCGGGACAGGGTTTAGGCTCCTACGAGCAGTACTTC. Translated, it gives CSVVPGQGLGSYEQYF.